The present T cell receptor beta chain was sequenced within a study of blood T cell repertoires in COVID-19. Study information: COVID-19 samples from acute and convalescent phases originated in the United States, Italy and Spain. Sources were T cells, B-cell-depleted T cells, or PBMCs; the material itself was cDNA or gDNA.

Original methodology: Using reference gene primer amplification, nucleated cell counts were estimated. This table comes from immunoSEQ multiplex PCR, and its TCRdb copy is limited to in-frame clones, with some not included. For V, J and clone size, that table is used; D and trimming come from the DNA. The sample has approximately 80,000 clones; about 68% are singletons. The CDR3 runs to 16 residues. Trimming pared 2 bases from V and 2 bases from J, leaving 12 bases between. Germline V gives CDR1 LNHDA, CDR2 SQIVND (reference sequence). The TCR was taken from a man over 45 with active or convalescent COVID-19. The specimen sequenced was peripheral blood. V is TRBV19 and J is TRBJ2-2; weak D call: TRBD2 (7 bases). DNA of the CDR3: TGTGCCAGTAGTATATGGGGGGGCCGCAACACCGGGGAGCTGTTTTTT. Residues: CASSIWGGRNTGELFF.